The clone carrying this T cell receptor (beta chain) was seen a handful of times. The data stem from a study of CD8 T cells in Susac syndrome. V lost 4 bases and J lost 1; bases outside the gene matches: 7. The CDR3 spans 15 residues. Germline V CDR1 and CDR2: SQVTM, ANQGSEA. RNA totalling 0.5 to 1 ug underwent reverse transcription with random hexamers. TCRdb independently ran MiXCR on the immunoSEQ multiplex PCR reads; one entry per CDR3 protein. The sample comprises approximately 120,000 distinct CDR3 sequences, 85% to 95% of which are singletons, and over 0.1% rests with the top ten. The origin of this receptor is a human donor in good health. The sample comprised CD8+ T cells from PBMCs. V usage is TRBV29-1 and J usage is TRBJ2-7, with 10 bases identical to TRBD1. CDR3 DNA sequence: TGCAGCGTTGTCGGAGACAGGGGGCGATCCTACGAGCAGTACTTC. It codes for CSVVGDRGRSYEQYF.